In its sample, the clone carrying this T cell receptor beta chain was seen many times. The sample is drawn from a study of patients and donors after allogeneic stem cell transplantation. TCRdb re-called the RT-PCR reads through MiXCR, storing one row per CDR3 protein. This repertoire shows roughly 880,000 distinct CDR3 sequences, roughly 18% found once; its top ten account for roughly 6%. The trim removed 5 bases at V and 8 bases at J, leaving 3 bases unmatched. CDR3 length: 13 amino acids. The chain is built from TRBV12-3 or TRBV12-4 and TRBJ2-1; TRBD1 agrees at 10 bases. Sequencing input: blood, either unsorted or a sorted T cell fraction (not recorded which). The TCR was taken from a human donor who was either an allogeneic HSCT recipient or a stem cell or donor lymphocyte infusion donor (not recorded which). It is not recorded whose cells these are; they may come from a transplant donor. The CDR3 is CASSTTGGDEQFF. The CDR3 DNA is TGTGCCAGCAGTACGACAGGGGGCGATGAGCAGTTCTTC.